The 25 T cell receptor beta chains below come from one sample, sequenced in a study of identical twins. TCRdb recomputed calls from the 5' RACE reads with MiXCR, one row per CDR3 protein. The sample carries roughly 700,000 distinct CDR3 sequences, 8.6% recorded once. Separately, the same data were catalogued under a study of yellow fever vaccine responses in identical twins.

The sequencing input was PBMCs. All receptors come from a woman between 18 and 29 years old in good health.

This clonotype was seen only a few times. Written as DNA, the CDR3 is TGTGCCAGCAGCCAATTTCACACTAGCCAAGAGACCCAGTACTTC. Translation: CASSQFHTSQETQYF. The chain recombines TRBV4-2 with TRBJ2-5; D possibly corresponds to TRBD2 (5 bases). The CDR3 extends over 15 amino acids. V was clipped by 2 bases and J by 1 base, with 11 bases between them. Germline V gene lookup returns CDR1 LGHNA and CDR2 YNFKEQ.

In this sample, this clonotype turned up many times. The chain links TRBV29-1 to TRBJ2-5; the D gene could be TRBD1 or TRBD2 (5 bases each). Trimming pared 7 bases from V and 7 bases from J, leaving 19 bases between. Germline V gene sequence: CDR1 SQVTM, CDR2 ANQGSEA. The CDR3 is 13 amino acids. Written as DNA, the CDR3 is TGCAGCGCTCCTTCGGGGCCCCTAGGGACCCAGTACTTC. Encoded protein: CSAPSGPLGTQYF.

This clonotype appeared many times. Given the absence of the conserved phenylalanine or tryptophan at the CDR3 end, a read error is likely. The chain carries TRBV3-1 and TRBJ2-3, with 7 bases aligning to TRBD2. The CDR3 is 16 residues long. J gave up 0 bases and V 1 base, and 4 bases lay outside the gene matches. The germline V gene encodes CDR1 LGHDT and CDR2 YNNKEL (reference sequence). CDR3 bases: TGTGCCAGCAGCCAAGCGTCGGGGGGTAGCACAGATACGCAGTATTTA. This codes for CASSQASGGSTDTQYL.

This clonotype was counted many times. The rearrangement uses TRBV7-9 and TRBJ2-7; 11 bases match TRBD1. This CDR3 spans 17 amino acids. With 3 bases clipped from V and 3 bases from J, the junction kept 10 bases outside the gene matches. Germline V gene lookup returns CDR1 SEHNR and CDR2 FQNEAQ (reference sequence). CDR3 amino acids: CASSLKSGTGGYYEQYF. In DNA form, the CDR3 reads TGTGCCAGCAGCTTGAAGTCCGGGACAGGGGGTTACTACGAGCAGTACTTC.

This clonotype came up a few times. At one end the junction does not follow the germline gene, possibly because of a read error. This rearrangement joins TRBV20-1 to TRBJ2-7, with 7 bases fitting TRBD1. Germline V lookup: CDR1 DFQATT, CDR2 SNEGSKA (reference sequence). This CDR3 contains 14 residues. CDR3: CSAGDHRGGYEQYF. In DNA form, the CDR3 reads TGCAGTGCTGGAGACCACAGGGGTGGATACGAGCAGTACTTC.

This clonotype was picked up many times. V is TRBV6-5 and J is TRBJ2-3; possible D gene TRBD2, 6 bases. The CDR3 sequence is 18 residues long. V lost 4 bases and J 2 bases, leaving 22 bases between the germline ends. Germline loops: CDR1 MNHEY, CDR2 SVGAGI. Here the CDR3 reads CASSCVCPSTSATDTQYF. The CDR3 region has the DNA TGTGCCAGCAGTTGCGTTTGCCCCTCGACTAGTGCCACAGATACGCAGTATTTT.

This clonotype was seen a few times. The chain carries TRBV20-1 and TRBJ2-3; 7 bases agree with TRBD1. Germline V gene lookup returns CDR1 DFQATT and CDR2 SNEGSKA (reference sequence). The trim removed 3 bases at V and 2 bases at J, leaving 8 bases unmatched. The CDR3 contains 15 residues. The DNA of the CDR3 is TGCAGTGCTAGTCGACAGGGTACCGACACAGATACGCAGTATTTT. This translates into CSASRQGTDTDTQYF.

The sample holds a few counts of this clonotype. Here the CDR3 DNA reads TGCAGTGCTAGAGATATCGGGGGGATAGGAGAGACCCAGTACTTC. It is translated as CSARDIGGIGETQYF. The chain employs TRBV20-1 and TRBJ2-5, with 7 positions matching TRBD2. The V and J ends lost 0 bases and 4 bases, in that order; junction bases with no gene match: 8. The CDR3 loop spans 15 amino acids. Germline CDR1 and CDR2: DFQATT and SNEGSKA (reference sequence).

This clonotype was observed a few times. The chain is built from TRBV27 and TRBJ1-1; D possibly corresponds to TRBD1 (6 bases). Trimming cost V 7 bases and J 2 bases, with 14 bases left between them. Germline CDR1 and CDR2: MNHEY and SMNVEV (reference sequence). The CDR3 totals 14 residues. DNA of the CDR3: TGTGCCAGCATGTTGTTAGGGGGAAACACTGAAGCTTTCTTT. Protein product: CASMLLGGNTEAFF.

This clonotype showed up many times. V and J are TRBV4-1 and TRBJ2-1; D is perhaps TRBD2 (5 bases). The CDR3 is 13 residues long. V shed 4 bases and J shed 14 bases, with 18 bases lying between them. In germline, CDR1 is MGHRA, CDR2 YSYEKL. The DNA for the CDR3 is TGCGCCAGCAGCCCTGAGGACTCCGGTGGGGAGTTCTTC. Protein product: CASSPEDSGGEFF.

At least ten counts were recorded for this clonotype. The chain recombines TRBV29-1 with TRBJ2-7; the D is unclear. V was trimmed by 5 bases and J by 0 bases, leaving 8 bases between them. Germline CDR1 and CDR2: SQVTM and ANQGSEA. The CDR3 has 12 residues. Written as DNA, the CDR3 is TGCAGCGTTACGGCCAGCTCCTACGAGCAGTACTTC. Amino acid sequence: CSVTASSYEQYF.

Many counts were recorded for this clonotype. The chain has TRBV20-1 and TRBJ1-1; no reliable D call. Germline loops: CDR1 DFQATT, CDR2 SNEGSKA (reference sequence). Trimming left V 4 bases short and J 2 bases short, with 8 bases between. The CDR3 consists of 12 residues. The CDR3 spells CSAMDPNTEAFF. The CDR3 bases are TGCAGTGCTATGGACCCAAACACTGAAGCTTTCTTT.

This clonotype was seen repeatedly, ten times or more. The genes are TRBV5-1 and TRBJ1-2; TRBD1 is a possible D gene (6 bases). Trimming pared 0 bases from V and 1 base from J, leaving 7 bases between. The CDR3 runs 14 residues. Germline V gene data show CDR1 as SGHRS and CDR2 as YFSETQ. For the CDR3, the DNA is TGCGCCAGCAGCTTGGCGGACAGTAACTATGGCTACACCTTC. It specifies CASSLADSNYGYTF. The whole variable domain, remainder taken from reference TRBV5-1 and TRBJ1-2, is KAGVTQTPRYLIKTRGQQVTLSCSPISGHRSVSWYQQTPGQGLQFLFEYFSETQRNKGNFPGRFSGRQFSNSRSEMNVSTLELGDSALYLCASSLADSNYGYTFGSGTRLTVV.

The chain employs TRBV7-8 and TRBJ2-5; the D call may be TRBD1 or TRBD2 (5 bases each). With 4 bases removed from V and 10 bases from J, the gap between germline ends came to 19 bases. Germline CDR1 and CDR2: SGHVS and FQNEAQ. The CDR3 contains 14 residues. CDR3 DNA sequence: TGTGCCAGCAGCTCACCGGGACGGCAAAATGGCCAGTACTTC. Translated, it gives CASSSPGRQNGQYF.

This clonotype was seen a few times. The V gene is TRBV14, the J gene TRBJ2-7; D may be TRBD1 (6 bases). The CDR3 spans 17 residues. Germline V gene sequence: CDR1 SGHDN, CDR2 FVKESK. Trimming left V 4 bases short and J 2 bases short, with 21 bases between. The CDR3 loop is CASSPPPRGQRPYEQYF. The DNA for the CDR3 is TGTGCCAGCAGCCCCCCCCCAAGAGGACAGCGGCCCTACGAGCAGTACTTC.

The chain couples TRBV6-5 to TRBJ1-1; D unclear. CDR1 MNHEY and CDR2 SVGAGI come from the germline V gene. The CDR3 is made up of 14 amino acids. Trimming removed 0 bases from V and 3 bases from J, with 8 bases in between. The CDR3 DNA reads TGTGCCAGCAGTTACTCGGCACTCGACACTGAAGCTTTCTTT. Amino acids: CASSYSALDTEAFF.

Concerning this clonotype itself: Its ends do not fully match the called genes, so a read error is possible. The rearrangement joins TRBV7-8 to TRBJ2-7; 7 bases fit TRBD2. The CDR3 spans 18 residues. Germline lookup yields CDR1 SGHVS and CDR2 FQNEAQ. The CDR3 DNA follows: TGTGCCAGCAGCTTGGGTTCTCCGAAAACCCTTTCTAGCGGCCGTCAAGCTTTC. Translating gives CASSLGSPKTLSSGRQAF. Full variable domain (missing parts from reference TRBV7-8 and TRBJ2-7): GAGVSQSPRYKVAKRGQDVALRCDPISGHVSLFWYQQALGQGPEFLTYFQNEAQLDKSGLPSDRFFAERPEGSVSTLKIQRTQQEDSAVYLCASSLGSPKTLSSGRQAFGPGTRLTVT.

This clonotype has just a few counts. The chain has TRBV9 and TRBJ2-3, with 15 bases lining up with TRBD2. Looked up from germline, CDR1 is SGDLS and CDR2 is YYNGEE. V shed 7 bases and J 3 bases; nucleotides not matched to a gene: 6. CDR3 length: 16 amino acids. The CDR3, as DNA: TGTGCCAGCCAAGGACTAGCGGGGGGGTTAACAGATACGCAGTATTTT. This gives the protein CASQGLAGGLTDTQYF.

This chain links TRBV30 with TRBJ2-3; 12 bases map to TRBD2. From germline, CDR1 is GTSNPN and CDR2 SVGIG (reference sequence). This CDR3 spans 15 amino acids. V shed 8 bases and J 2 bases; nucleotides not matched to a gene: 8. CDR3 in amino acids: CAGKGLAGSTDTQYF. The CDR3 bases are TGTGCCGGAAAAGGACTAGCGGGATCCACAGATACGCAGTATTTT.

This chain uses TRBV7-9 with TRBJ1-1, with unresolved D. The CDR3 has 14 residues. From germline, CDR1 is SEHNR and CDR2 FQNEAQ (reference sequence). V was pared by 6 bases and J by 1 base, with 12 bases between. CDR3 sequence: CASRPPRGNTEAFF. DNA for the CDR3: TGTGCCAGCAGACCACCCCGTGGGAACACTGAAGCTTTCTTT.

This clonotype was detected only a few times. The rearrangement joins TRBV20-1 to TRBJ2-4, with 7 bases matching TRBD1. Germline-derived CDR1 and CDR2 are DFQATT and SNEGSKA (reference sequence). Trimming took 6 bases from V and 1 from J; bases not matched to a gene: 12. The CDR3 spans 16 residues. CDR3 sequence: CSAAGDRERAKNIQYF. In nucleotides, the CDR3 is TGCAGTGCAGCAGGAGACAGGGAAAGGGCCAAAAACATTCAGTACTTC.

V and J are TRBV5-1 and TRBJ2-7; TRBD2 matches at 13 bases. The length of the CDR3 is 17 residues. Germline CDR1 reads SGHRS; CDR2 reads YFSETQ. V dropped 4 bases and J dropped 3; count of bases not matched to a gene: 10. As DNA, the CDR3 is TGCGCCAGCAGCCGTACTAGCGGGAGGGCGAGTGTCTACGAGCAGTACTTC. It encodes CASSRTSGRASVYEQYF. Complete variable domain (other parts from reference TRBV5-1 and TRBJ2-7): KAGVTQTPRYLIKTRGQQVTLSCSPISGHRSVSWYQQTPGQGLQFLFEYFSETQRNKGNFPGRFSGRQFSNSRSEMNVSTLELGDSALYLCASSRTSGRASVYEQYFGPGTRLTVT.

In this sample, this clonotype turned up many times. The chain combines TRBV6-5 with TRBJ2-1; 7 bases match TRBD2. The CDR3 consists of 17 residues. Germline V gene data show CDR1 as MNHEY and CDR2 as SVGAGI. Losses at the gene ends were 0 bases for V and 3 bases for J; bases not matched to a gene: 8. The CDR3 DNA reads TGTGCCAGCAGTTACTCCAATTTAGCGGGTGTCTACAATGAGCAGTTCTTC. Its translation is CASSYSNLAGVYNEQFF.

This clonotype was counted only a few times. This chain connects TRBV7-8 to TRBJ2-5; 9 bases align to TRBD1. The CDR3 length is 18 residues. The V segment lost 1 base and the J segment 4 bases; nucleotides outside the gene matches: 13. Looked up from germline, CDR1 is SGHVS and CDR2 is FQNEAQ. This CDR3 is CASSLETPRTGVGETQYF. DNA of the CDR3: TGTGCCAGCAGCTTAGAAACCCCCCGGACAGGGGTTGGAGAGACCCAGTACTTC.

The rearrangement links TRBV12-3 or TRBV12-4 to TRBJ2-1, with D perhaps assigned TRBD1 or TRBD2 (5 bases each). The CDR3 length is 16 residues. Between the trimmed V and J ends, which lost 0 bases and 5 bases, there was a span of 14 bases. CDR3 nucleotide sequence: TGTGCCAGCAGTTTAGCGGGGGAGAGGGACCACAATGAGCAGTTCTTC. Translating gives CASSLAGERDHNEQFF.